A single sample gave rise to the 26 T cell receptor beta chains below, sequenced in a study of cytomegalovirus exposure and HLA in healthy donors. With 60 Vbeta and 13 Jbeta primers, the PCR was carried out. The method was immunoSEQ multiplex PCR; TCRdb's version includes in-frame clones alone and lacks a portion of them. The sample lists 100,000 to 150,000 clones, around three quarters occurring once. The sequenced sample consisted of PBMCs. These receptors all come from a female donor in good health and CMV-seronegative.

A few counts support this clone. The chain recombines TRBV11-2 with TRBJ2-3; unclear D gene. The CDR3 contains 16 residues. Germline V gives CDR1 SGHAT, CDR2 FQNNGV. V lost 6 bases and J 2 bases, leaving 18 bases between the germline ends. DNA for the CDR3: TGTGCCAGCAGTCAAACCTGGGCAGGATACACAGATACGCAGTATTTT. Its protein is CASSQTWAGYTDTQYF.

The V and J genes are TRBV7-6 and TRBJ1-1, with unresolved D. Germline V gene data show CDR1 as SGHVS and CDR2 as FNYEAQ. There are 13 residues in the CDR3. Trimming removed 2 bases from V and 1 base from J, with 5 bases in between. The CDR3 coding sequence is TGTGCCAGCAGCTTATGGCCGAACACTGAAGCTTTCTTT. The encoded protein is CASSLWPNTEAFF.

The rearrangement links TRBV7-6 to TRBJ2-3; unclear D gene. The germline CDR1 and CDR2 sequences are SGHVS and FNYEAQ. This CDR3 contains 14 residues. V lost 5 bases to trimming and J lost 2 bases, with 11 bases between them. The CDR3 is CASSLGTHTDTQYF. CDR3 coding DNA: TGTGCCAGCAGCCTGGGCACACACACAGATACGCAGTATTTT.

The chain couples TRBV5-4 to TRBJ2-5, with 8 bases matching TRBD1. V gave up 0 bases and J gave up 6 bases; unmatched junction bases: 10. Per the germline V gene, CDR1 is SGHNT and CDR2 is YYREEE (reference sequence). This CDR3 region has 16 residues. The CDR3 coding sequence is TGTGCCAGCAGCTTGGGCGGGCAGGGGGCTGGAAAGACCCAGTACTTC. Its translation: CASSLGGQGAGKTQYF.

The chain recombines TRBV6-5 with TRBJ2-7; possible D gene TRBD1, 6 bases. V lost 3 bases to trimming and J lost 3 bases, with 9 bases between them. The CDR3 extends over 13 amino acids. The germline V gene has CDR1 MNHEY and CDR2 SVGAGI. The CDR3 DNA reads TGTGCCAGCAGTTATGGACAGAACTACGAGCAGTACTTC. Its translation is CASSYGQNYEQYF.

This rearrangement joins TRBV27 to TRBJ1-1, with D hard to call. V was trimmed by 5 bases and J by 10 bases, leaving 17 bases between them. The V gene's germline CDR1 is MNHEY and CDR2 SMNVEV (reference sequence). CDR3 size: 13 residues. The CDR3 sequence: CASSTLGGRRAFF. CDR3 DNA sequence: TGTGCCAGCAGTACTCTAGGCGGGCGCAGAGCTTTCTTT.

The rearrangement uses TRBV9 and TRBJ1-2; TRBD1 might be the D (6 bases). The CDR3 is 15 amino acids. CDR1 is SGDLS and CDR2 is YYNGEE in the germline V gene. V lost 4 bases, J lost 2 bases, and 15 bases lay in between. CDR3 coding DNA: TGTGCCAGCAGCTCAGGACAGACGACAAACTATGGCTACACCTTC. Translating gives CASSSGQTTNYGYTF.

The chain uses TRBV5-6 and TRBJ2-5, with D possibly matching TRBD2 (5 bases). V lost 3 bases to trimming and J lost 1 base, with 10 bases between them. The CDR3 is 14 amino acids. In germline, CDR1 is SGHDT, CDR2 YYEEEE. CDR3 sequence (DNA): TGTGCCAGCAGCTCGGCCGGGATCCAAGAGACCCAGTACTTC. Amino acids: CASSSAGIQETQYF.

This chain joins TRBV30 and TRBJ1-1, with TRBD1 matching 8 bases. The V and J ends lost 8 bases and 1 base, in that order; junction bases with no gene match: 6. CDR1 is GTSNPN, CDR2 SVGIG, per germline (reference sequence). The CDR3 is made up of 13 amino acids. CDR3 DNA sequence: TGTGCCGTTAAGGACAGGGCGAACACTGAAGCTTTCTTT. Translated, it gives CAVKDRANTEAFF.

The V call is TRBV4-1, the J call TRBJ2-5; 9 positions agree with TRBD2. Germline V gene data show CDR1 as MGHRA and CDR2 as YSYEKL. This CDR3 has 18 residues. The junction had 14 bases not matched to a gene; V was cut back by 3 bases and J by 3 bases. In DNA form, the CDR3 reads TGCGCCAGCAGCCATGGACGGACTACCGGGACTAGCAAAGAGACCCAGTACTTC. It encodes CASSHGRTTGTSKETQYF.

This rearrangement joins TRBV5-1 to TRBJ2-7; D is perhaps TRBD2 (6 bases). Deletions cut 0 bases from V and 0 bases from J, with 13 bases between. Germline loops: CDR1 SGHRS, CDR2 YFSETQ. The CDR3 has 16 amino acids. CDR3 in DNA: TGCGCCAGCAGCTTGGGCCCTAGCGTTAGCTCCTACGAGCAGTACTTC. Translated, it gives CASSLGPSVSSYEQYF. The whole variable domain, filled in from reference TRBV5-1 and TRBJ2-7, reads KAGVTQTPRYLIKTRGQQVTLSCSPISGHRSVSWYQQTPGQGLQFLFEYFSETQRNKGNFPGRFSGRQFSNSRSEMNVSTLELGDSALYLCASSLGPSVSSYEQYFGPGTRLTVT.

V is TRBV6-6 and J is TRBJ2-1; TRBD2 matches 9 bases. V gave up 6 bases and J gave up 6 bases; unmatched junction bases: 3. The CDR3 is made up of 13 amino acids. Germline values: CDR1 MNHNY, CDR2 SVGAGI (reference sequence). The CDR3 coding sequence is TGTGCCAGCAGAGCGGGACTAGCCAATGAGCAGTTCTTC. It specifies CASRAGLANEQFF.

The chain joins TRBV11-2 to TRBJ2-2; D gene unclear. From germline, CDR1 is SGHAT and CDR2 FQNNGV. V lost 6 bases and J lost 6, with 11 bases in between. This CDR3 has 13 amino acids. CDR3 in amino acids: CASRTGSAGELFF. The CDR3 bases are TGTGCCAGCAGGACTGGTTCGGCCGGGGAGCTGTTTTTT.

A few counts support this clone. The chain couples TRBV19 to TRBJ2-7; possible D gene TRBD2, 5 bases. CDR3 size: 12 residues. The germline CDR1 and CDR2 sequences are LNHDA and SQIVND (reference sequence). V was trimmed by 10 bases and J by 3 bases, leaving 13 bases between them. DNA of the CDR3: TGTGCCACCCTTACCCGGGACTACGAGCAGTACTTC. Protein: CATLTRDYEQYF.

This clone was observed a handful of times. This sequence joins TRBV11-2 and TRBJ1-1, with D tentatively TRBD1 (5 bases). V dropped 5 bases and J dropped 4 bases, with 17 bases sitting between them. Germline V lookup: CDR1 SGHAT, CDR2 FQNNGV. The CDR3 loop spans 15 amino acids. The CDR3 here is CASSVPRQGSTEAFF. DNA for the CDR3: TGTGCCAGCAGCGTGCCCCGCCAGGGAAGCACTGAAGCTTTCTTT.

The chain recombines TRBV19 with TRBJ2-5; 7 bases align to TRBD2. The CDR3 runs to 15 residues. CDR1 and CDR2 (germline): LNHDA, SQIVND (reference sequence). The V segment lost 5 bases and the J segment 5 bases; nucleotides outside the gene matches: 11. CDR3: CASSGGGSLVETQYF. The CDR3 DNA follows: TGTGCCAGTAGTGGGGGGGGGAGTCTCGTTGAGACCCAGTACTTC.

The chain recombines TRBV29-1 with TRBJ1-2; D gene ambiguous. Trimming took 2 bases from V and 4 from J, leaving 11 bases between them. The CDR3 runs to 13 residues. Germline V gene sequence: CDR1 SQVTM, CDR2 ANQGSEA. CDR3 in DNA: TGCAGCGTTGAAAGCGGATCCTTCTATGGCTACACCTTC. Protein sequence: CSVESGSFYGYTF.

For the CDR3, the DNA is TGTGCCAGCGCCCTAATTACGGCGGGGGGACTGGGGGAGACCCAGTACTTC. Translating it yields CASALITAGGLGETQYF. V and J are TRBV5-4 and TRBJ2-5; 8 bases match TRBD2. With 7 bases clipped from V and 5 bases from J, the junction kept 19 bases outside the gene matches. The CDR3 extends over 17 amino acids. Per the germline V gene, CDR1 is SGHNT and CDR2 is YYREEE (reference sequence). Drawing the rest from reference TRBV5-4 and TRBJ2-5, the complete variable domain is ETGVTQSPTHLIKTRGQQVTLRCSSQSGHNTVSWYQQALGQGPQFIFQYYREEENGRGNFPPRFSGLQFPNYSSELNVNALELDDSALYLCASALITAGGLGETQYFGPGTRLLVL.

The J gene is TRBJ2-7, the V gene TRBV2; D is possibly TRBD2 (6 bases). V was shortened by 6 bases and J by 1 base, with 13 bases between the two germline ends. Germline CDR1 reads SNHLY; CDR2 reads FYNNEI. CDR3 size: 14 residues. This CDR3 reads CASRTAGRSYEQYF. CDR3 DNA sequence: TGTGCCAGCAGGACGGCGGGAAGGTCCTACGAGCAGTACTTC.

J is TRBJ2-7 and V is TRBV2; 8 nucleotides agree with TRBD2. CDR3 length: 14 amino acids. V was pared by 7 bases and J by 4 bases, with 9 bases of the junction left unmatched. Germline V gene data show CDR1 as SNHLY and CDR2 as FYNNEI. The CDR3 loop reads CASKSGSSLYEQYF. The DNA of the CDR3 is TGTGCCAGCAAAAGCGGGAGTAGCCTATACGAGCAGTACTTC.

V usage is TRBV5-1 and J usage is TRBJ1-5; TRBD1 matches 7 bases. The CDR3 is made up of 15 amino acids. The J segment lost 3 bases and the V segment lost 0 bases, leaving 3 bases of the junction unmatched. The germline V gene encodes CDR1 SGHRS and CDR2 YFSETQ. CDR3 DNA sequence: TGCGCCAGCAGCTTGGGGGACAGCCCCAATCAGCCCCAGCATTTT. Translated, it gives CASSLGDSPNQPQHF.

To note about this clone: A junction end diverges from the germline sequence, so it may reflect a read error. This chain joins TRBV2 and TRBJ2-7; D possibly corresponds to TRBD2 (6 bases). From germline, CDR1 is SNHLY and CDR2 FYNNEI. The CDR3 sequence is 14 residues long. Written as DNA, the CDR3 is TGTGCCGCGGCCCGGGAGACAGTGACGAACGAGCAGCACTTC. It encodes CAAARETVTNEQHF. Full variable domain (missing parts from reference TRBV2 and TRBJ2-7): EPEVTQTPSHQVTQMGQEVILRCVPISNHLYFYWYRQILGQKVEFLVSFYNNEISEKSEIFDDQFSVERPDGSNFTLKIRSTKLEDSAMYFCAAARETVTNEQHFGPGTRLTVT.

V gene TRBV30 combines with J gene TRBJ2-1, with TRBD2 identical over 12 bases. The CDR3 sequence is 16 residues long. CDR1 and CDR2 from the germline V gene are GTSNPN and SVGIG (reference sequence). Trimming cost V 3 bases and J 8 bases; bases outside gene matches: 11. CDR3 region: CAWSVPGLAGSDEQFF. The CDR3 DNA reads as TGTGCCTGGAGCGTCCCCGGACTAGCGGGAAGCGATGAGCAGTTCTTC.

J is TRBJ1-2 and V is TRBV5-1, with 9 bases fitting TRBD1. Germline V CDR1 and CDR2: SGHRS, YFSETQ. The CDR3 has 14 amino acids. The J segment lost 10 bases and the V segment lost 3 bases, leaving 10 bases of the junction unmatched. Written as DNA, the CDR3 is TGCGCCAGCAGCTCCTCACAGGGGGCTGGGGTCTACACCTTC. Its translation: CASSSSQGAGVYTF.

CDR3 in DNA: TGTGCCAGCAGCTTGGGGGCAGACAACTATGGCTACACCTTC. Amino acid sequence: CASSLGADNYGYTF. The rearrangement links TRBV5-5 to TRBJ1-2; D not resolved. V dropped 0 bases and J dropped 2 bases, with 8 bases sitting between them. Germline V gene data show CDR1 as SGHKS and CDR2 as YYEKEE (reference sequence). The CDR3 totals 14 residues. Filled out from reference TRBV5-5 and TRBJ1-2, the complete variable domain reads DAGVTQSPTHLIKTRGQQVTLRCSPISGHKSVSWYQQVLGQGPQFIFQYYEKEERGRGNFPDRFSARQFPNYSSELNVNALLLGDSALYLCASSLGADNYGYTFGSGTRLTVV.

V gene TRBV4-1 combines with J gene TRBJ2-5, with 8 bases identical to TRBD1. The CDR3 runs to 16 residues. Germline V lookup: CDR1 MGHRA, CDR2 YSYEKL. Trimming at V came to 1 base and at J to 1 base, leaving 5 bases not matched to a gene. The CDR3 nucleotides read TGCGCCAGCAGCCAAGGCGAGACAGGGGTCCAAGAGACCCAGTACTTC. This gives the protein CASSQGETGVQETQYF.